This record concerns one T cell receptor (beta chain) sequence. The antigen is unknown. Unrecorded immune exposure was likely among donors, who were nominally healthy when sampled. Researchers ran the PCR with 60 Vbeta and 13 Jbeta primers. Only in-frame clones appear in the TCRdb table, and some are missing; sequencing was by immunoSEQ multiplex PCR. The sample contains 150,000 to 200,000 clones, about four fifths of which appear only once. The data are from a study of cytomegalovirus exposure and HLA in healthy donors. General study findings and limits: The authors listed some 160 TCR beta chains as cytomegalovirus-associated. A reported reduction in N-insertions relative to the roughly 710-donor mean was seen in an Asian-associated ancestry cluster in a later analysis.

The sequence came from a man aged 35 to 55 in good health and CMV-seropositive. The sample taken for sequencing was PBMCs.

Here the CDR3 reads CASSSIQQSELAGQITYEQYF. The CDR3 nucleotides read TGTGCCAGCAGTTCCATTCAGCAATCAGAACTAGCGGGGCAAATTACCTACGAGCAGTACTTC. V is TRBV27 and J is TRBJ2-7; TRBD2 aligns across 10 bases. The V and J ends lost 4 bases and 2 bases, in that order; junction bases with no gene match: 23. Germline V CDR1 and CDR2: MNHEY, SMNVEV (reference sequence). This CDR3 has 21 amino acids.